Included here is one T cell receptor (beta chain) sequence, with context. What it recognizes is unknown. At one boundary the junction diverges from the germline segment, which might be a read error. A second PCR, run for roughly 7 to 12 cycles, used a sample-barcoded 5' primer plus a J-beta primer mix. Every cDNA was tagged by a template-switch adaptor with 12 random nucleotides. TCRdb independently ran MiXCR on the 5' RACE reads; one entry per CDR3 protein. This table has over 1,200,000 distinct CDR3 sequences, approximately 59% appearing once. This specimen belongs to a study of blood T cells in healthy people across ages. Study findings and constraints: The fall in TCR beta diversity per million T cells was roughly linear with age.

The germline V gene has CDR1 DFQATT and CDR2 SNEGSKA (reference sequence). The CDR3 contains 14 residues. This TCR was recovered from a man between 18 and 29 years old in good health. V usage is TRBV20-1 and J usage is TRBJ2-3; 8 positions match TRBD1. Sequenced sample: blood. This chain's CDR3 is CSAGDRGIVDTQYF. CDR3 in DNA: TGCAGTGCTGGAGACAGGGGAATTGTAGATACGCAGTATTTT.